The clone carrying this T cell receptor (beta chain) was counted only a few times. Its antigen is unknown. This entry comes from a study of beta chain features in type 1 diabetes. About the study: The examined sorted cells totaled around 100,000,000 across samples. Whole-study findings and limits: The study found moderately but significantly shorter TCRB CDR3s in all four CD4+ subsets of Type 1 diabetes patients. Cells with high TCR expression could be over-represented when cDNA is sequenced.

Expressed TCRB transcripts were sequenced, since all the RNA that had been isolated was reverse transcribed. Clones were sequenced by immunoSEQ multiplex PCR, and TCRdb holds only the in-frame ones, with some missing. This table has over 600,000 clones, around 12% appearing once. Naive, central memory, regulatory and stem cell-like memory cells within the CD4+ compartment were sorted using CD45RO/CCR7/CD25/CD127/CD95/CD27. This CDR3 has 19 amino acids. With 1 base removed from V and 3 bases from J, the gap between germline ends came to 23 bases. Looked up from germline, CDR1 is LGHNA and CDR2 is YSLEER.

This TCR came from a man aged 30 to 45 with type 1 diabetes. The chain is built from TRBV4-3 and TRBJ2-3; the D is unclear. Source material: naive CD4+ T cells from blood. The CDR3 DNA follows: TGCGCCAGCAGCCAAGTTTCGGGTTGGTTCGAGATAGGGACAGATACGCAGTATTTT. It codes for CASSQVSGWFEIGTDTQYF.